The rows below give T cell receptor beta chains drawn from one sample of a study of a mutant IDH1 vaccine in newly diagnosed glioma. Antigens of these TCRs are unknown. Data came from immunoSEQ multiplex PCR; TCRdb stores just in-frame clones and leaves some out. This sample has some 48,000 clones, with roughly four fifths found just once. The specimen was PBMCs, collected from a glioma patient whose treatment included an IDH1 peptide vaccine. The source is a man aged 35-49 years with glioma. The CDR3 runs from the conserved cysteine through the conserved F or W. The D gene is left open where the match is weak. Clone size is given for some rows only: seen once, a few or many times, or a class if the clone is expanded.

TRBV7-8,-,-,TRBJ2-3,TGTGCCAGCAGCTTGGAGACCACCTCCGGAGATACGCAGTATTTT,CASSLETTSGDTQYF
TRBV10-3,-,-,TRBJ2-3,TGTGCCATCGGCATTAGCCTTTCTGATACGCAGTATTTT,CAIGISLSDTQYF
TRBV7-9,TRBD2,-,TRBJ2-7,TGTGCCAGCAGCCCGCCGGGGGGAGCTGGGGAGCAGTACTTC,CASSPPGGAGEQYF
TRBV11-2,TRBD2,-,TRBJ2-7,TGTGCCAGCCAAGCCTCGGGGGGCTACGAGCAGTACTTC,CASQASGGYEQYF
TRBV29-1,-,-,TRBJ1-1,TGCAGCGTTGAAAACCAGGAAGCTTTCTTT,CSVENQEAFF
TRBV5-1,TRBD2,once,TRBJ2-1,TGCGCCAGCAGCTCTCCTAGCGGGAGGAACGGTGAGCAGTTCTTC,CASSSPSGRNGEQFF
TRBV7-2,-,-,TRBJ1-5,TGTGCCAGCAGCTGGGGACGGGGCAATCAGCCCCAGCATTTT,CASSWGRGNQPQHF
TRBV29-1,TRBD2,-,TRBJ2-2,TGCAGCGTTGATGGGGGGAGGGCCGGGAACACCGGGGAGCTGTTTTTT,CSVDGGRAGNTGELFF
TRBV7-6,TRBD2,-,TRBJ2-1,TGTGCCAGCGTGGGTAGGGCCGGGAGGGCAAACAATGAGCAGTTCTTC,CASVGRAGRANNEQFF
TRBV19,-,few,TRBJ1-5,TGTGCCAGTACCAGGGCGAGCAATCAGCCCCAGCATTTT,CASTRASNQPQHF
TRBV2,-,once,TRBJ2-1,TGTGCCAGCAGTGAAGACCGGGGTTCCTACAATGAGCAGTTCTTC,CASSEDRGSYNEQFF
TRBV5-1,-,-,TRBJ2-7,TGCGCCAGCAGCTCAGTCTTTGACTCCTACGAGCAGTACTTC,CASSSVFDSYEQYF
TRBV6-1,TRBD2,-,TRBJ2-1,TGTGCCAGCAGTGCAACTACTAGCGGGACATACAATGAGCAGTTCTTC,CASSATTSGTYNEQFF
TRBV5-5,-,-,TRBJ1-2,TGTGCCAGCAGTTCCGGGCCGAACTATGGCTACACCTTC,CASSSGPNYGYTF
TRBV5-4,TRBD1,-,TRBJ1-4,TGTGCCAGCAGCTTCGGGCAGGGGGCCCAAACTAATGAAAAACTGTTTTTT,CASSFGQGAQTNEKLFF
TRBV7-2,TRBD1,few,TRBJ2-7,TGTGCCAGCAGCTTCCGACAGGGCCACGAGCAGTACTTC,CASSFRQGHEQYF
TRBV5-1,TRBD1,many,TRBJ1-1,TGCGCCAGCAGCTTGGCAGGGGGCCGGACTGAAGCTTTCTTT,CASSLAGGRTEAFF
TRBV21-1,-,-,TRBJ2-7,TGTGCCAGCAGCAAAGCCCTCGGGACAGCTCGATACGAGCAGTACTTC,CASSKALGTARYEQYF
TRBV6-5,-,-,TRBJ2-5,TGTGCCAGCAGTTACGTAGGCCACCAAGAGACCCAGTACTTC,CASSYVGHQETQYF
TRBV6-5,TRBD1,-,TRBJ2-7,TGTGCCAGCAGTCCTACAGGGGGTTCCTACGAGCAGTACTTC,CASSPTGGSYEQYF
TRBV29-1,TRBD2,-,TRBJ2-2,TGCAGCGCCTTACTAGCGGGAGGGAACACCGGGGAGCTGTTTTTT,CSALLAGGNTGELFF
TRBV21-1,-,-,TRBJ1-1,TGTGCCAGCAGCACCCTACGCTTAAGACAGGGCGTAGCTTTCTTT,CASSTLRLRQGVAFF
TRBV4-1,TRBD1,-,TRBJ1-2,TGCGCCAGCAGCCAAGGACAACCCGGACAGGGCTTCGGCTACACCTTC,CASSQGQPGQGFGYTF
TRBV7-9,-,-,TRBJ1-1,TGTGCCAGCAGCTTAGATGACCGCGAAGCTTTCTTT,CASSLDDREAFF
TRBV4-3,TRBD1,-,TRBJ2-2,TGCGCCAGTAGTAAGGACAGGGGTAATGGCGGGGAGCTGTTTTTT,CASSKDRGNGGELFF
TRBV2,TRBD2,-,TRBJ2-1,TGTGCCACCTCTTCCGGGACTAGCGGGAGGACGAACAGCCTGGGCAATGAGCAGTTCTTC,CATSSGTSGRTNSLGNEQFF
TRBV5-5,TRBD1,-,TRBJ1-5,TGTGCCAGCAGTTTAGGGGGCGGTCAGCCCCAGCATTTT,CASSLGGGQPQHF
TRBV9,-,-,TRBJ2-5,TGTGCCAGCAGCGTAGCAAGGGAACCGACCCAGTACTTC,CASSVAREPTQYF
TRBV7-9,-,few,TRBJ1-1,TGTGCCAGCAGCTTAATAGCGACTGAAGCTTTCTTT,CASSLIATEAFF
TRBV5-6,-,-,TRBJ1-2,TGTGCCAGCAGCCCCGGGACGGGGAACCGGGGCTACACCTTC,CASSPGTGNRGYTF
TRBV7-2,-,-,TRBJ2-5,TGTGCCAGCAGCTCGCCACAAGAGACCCAGTACTTC,CASSSPQETQYF
TRBV25-1,-,-,TRBJ1-4,TGTGCCAGCAGTGAACTGGATTTCGGTGAAAAACTGTTTTTT,CASSELDFGEKLFF
TRBV4-1,TRBD1,-,TRBJ2-5,TGCGCCAGCAGCCAAATATACAGGGGAAAGGAAGAGACCCAGTACTTC,CASSQIYRGKEETQYF
TRBV9,TRBD1,-,TRBJ1-2,TGTGCCAGCAGCGTAGCTCGGACAGGGGCTGGCTACACCTTC,CASSVARTGAGYTF
TRBV5-8,-,-,TRBJ1-5,TGTGCCAGCAGCCCCGGTGGCAGACAAAACAATCAGCCCCAGCATTTT,CASSPGGRQNNQPQHF